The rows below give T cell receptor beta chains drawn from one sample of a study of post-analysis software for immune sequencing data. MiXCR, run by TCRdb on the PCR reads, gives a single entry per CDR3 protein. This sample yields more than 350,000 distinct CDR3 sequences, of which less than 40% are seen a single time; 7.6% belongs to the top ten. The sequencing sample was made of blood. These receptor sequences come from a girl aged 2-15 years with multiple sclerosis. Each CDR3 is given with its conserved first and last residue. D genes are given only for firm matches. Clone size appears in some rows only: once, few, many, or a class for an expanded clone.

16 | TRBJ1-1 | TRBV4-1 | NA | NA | TGCGTCAGCAGCCAAGGTCCTCAGGGGATGAACACTGAAGCTTTCTTT | CVSSQGPQGMNTEAFF
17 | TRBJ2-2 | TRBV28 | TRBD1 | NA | TGTGCCAGCAGCCGAAAGGGAGGGACAGGGCGGACCGGGGAGCTGTTTTTT | CASSRKGGTGRTGELFF
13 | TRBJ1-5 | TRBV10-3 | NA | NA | TGTGCCATCAGTGAACAGCCGGGTCAGCCCCAGCATTTT | CAISEQPGQPQHF
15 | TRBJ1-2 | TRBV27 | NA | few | TGTGCCAGCAGCCCGACCAGGGAGGCTAACTATGGCTACACCTTC | CASSPTREANYGYTF
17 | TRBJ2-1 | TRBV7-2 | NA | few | TGTGCCAGCAGCTTTAAAGGGGGGGGAGTTGGAAGGGATGAGCAGTTCTTC | CASSFKGGGVGRDEQFF
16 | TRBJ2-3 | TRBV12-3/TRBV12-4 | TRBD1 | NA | TGTGCCAGCAGCGCACAGGGGAGAGTTATAACAGATGCGCAGTATTTT | CASSAQGRVITDAQYF
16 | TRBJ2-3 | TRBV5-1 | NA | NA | TGCGCCAGCAGCCACCTGGAGGGGGTCAGCACAGATACGCAGTATTTT | CASSHLEGVSTDTQYF
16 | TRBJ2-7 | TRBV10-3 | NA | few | TGTGCCATCAGTGCCTACCCCGAGGGAAGCTCCTACGAGCAGTACTTC | CAISAYPEGSSYEQYF
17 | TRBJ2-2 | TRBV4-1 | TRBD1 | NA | TGCGCCAGCAGCCTCGCCCCCGGGACAGGGCACACCGGGGAGCTGTTTTTT | CASSLAPGTGHTGELFF
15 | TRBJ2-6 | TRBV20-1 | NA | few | TGCAGTACCAAGGGAGTAAGCTCTGGGGCCAACGTCCTGACTTTC | CSTKGVSSGANVLTF
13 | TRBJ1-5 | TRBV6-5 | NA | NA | TGTGCCACCCAACAGGGCCTCGTAACGCCCCAGCATTTT | CATQQGLVTPQHF
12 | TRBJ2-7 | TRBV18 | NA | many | TGTGCCAGCAGTCCCAGCTCCTACGAGCAGTACTTC | CASSPSSYEQYF
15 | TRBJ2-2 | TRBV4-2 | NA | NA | TGTGCCAGCAGCCAAGCGACAGTAGGACCCGGGGAGCTGTTTTTT | CASSQATVGPGELFF
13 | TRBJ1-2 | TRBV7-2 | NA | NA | TGTGCCAGCAGCTTAGAGGAGACAGGTGGCTACACCTTC | CASSLEETGGYTF
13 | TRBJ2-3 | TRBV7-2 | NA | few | TGTGCCAGCAGCTTAGGTTCGGACCGCACGCAGTATTTT | CASSLGSDRTQYF
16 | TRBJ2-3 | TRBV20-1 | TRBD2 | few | TGCAGTGCTACCTTAGCGGGAGGGTCCGTCCTGGGCACGCAGTATTTT | CSATLAGGSVLGTQYF
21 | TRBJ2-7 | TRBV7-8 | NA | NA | TGTGCCAGCAGCACGCAAAAAGGGACCGTGACTAGAATCCCCCATACCTACGAGCAGTACTTC | CASSTQKGTVTRIPHTYEQYF
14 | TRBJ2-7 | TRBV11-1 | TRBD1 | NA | TGTGCCAGCAGCCGGGACAGTCCTTCCTACGAGCAGTACTTC | CASSRDSPSYEQYF
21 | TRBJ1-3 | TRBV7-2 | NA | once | NA | CASSYSGGAGEQYFGPGTIHF
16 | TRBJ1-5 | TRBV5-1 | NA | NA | TGCGCCAGCAGCTTGGAGGCAGGGGCCTTTAATCAGCCCCAGCATTTT | CASSLEAGAFNQPQHF
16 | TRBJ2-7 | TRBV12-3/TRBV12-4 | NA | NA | TGTGCCAGCAGTTTATCTCTGGTCTCACGAGTCTACGAGCAGTACTTC | CASSLSLVSRVYEQYF
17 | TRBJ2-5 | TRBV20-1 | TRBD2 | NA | TGCAGTGCTAGAGATTATTCGGGCGGGAGGGTAGTAGAGACCCAGTACTTC | CSARDYSGGRVVETQYF
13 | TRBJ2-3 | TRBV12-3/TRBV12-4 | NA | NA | TGTGCCAGCAGGGGGCTCTCGGCAGATACGCAGTATTTT | CASRGLSADTQYF
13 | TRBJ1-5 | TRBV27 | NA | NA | TGTGCCAGCAGCCTCGCCAATAATCAACCCCAGCATTTT | CASSLANNQPQHF
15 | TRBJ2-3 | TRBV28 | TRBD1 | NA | TGTGCCAGCAGTCTAGCCTCGGACAGGGGAGATACGCAGTATTTT | CASSLASDRGDTQYF
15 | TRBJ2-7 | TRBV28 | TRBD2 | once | TGTGCCAGCAGTTCAGCGGGGAGAGCTACCTACGAGCAGTACTTC | CASSSAGRATYEQYF
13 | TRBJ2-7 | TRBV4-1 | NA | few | TGCGCCAGCAGCCAAAACCTCGCCTACGAGCAGTACTTC | CASSQNLAYEQYF